The TCR beta chain under discussion was sequenced for a study of early T cells in non-severe SARS-CoV-2 infection. This clonotype was seen a single time. MiXCR was run by TCRdb on the 5' RACE reads, yielding one entry per CDR3 protein. Counted here are about 72,000 distinct CDR3 sequences, about a tenth occurring once; the ten biggest clones make up 6.5% to 8.5%. V was pared by 3 bases and J by 4 bases, with 10 bases between. Germline V gene sequence: CDR1 SQVTM, CDR2 ANQGSEA. The CDR3 runs 13 residues. The sequence derives from an adult who was a healthcare worker with PCR-confirmed SARS-CoV-2 infection or an uninfected control (not recorded which). This material consisted of whole blood, taken at baseline. The rearrangement links TRBV29-1 to TRBJ1-3; unclear D gene. The CDR3 here is CSVELTKGNTIYF. The CDR3 DNA sequence: TGCAGCGTTGAGTTAACCAAAGGAAACACCATATATTTT.